The rows below give T cell receptor beta chains drawn from one sample of a study of blood T cell repertoires in COVID-19. The method was immunoSEQ multiplex PCR; TCRdb's version includes in-frame clones alone and lacks a portion of them. The sample consists of hundreds of thousands of clones, about four fifths of them appearing once. Input material: PBMCs or T cells enriched from blood (not recorded which). These receptors came from a woman between 40 and 50 years old who had been exposed to COVID-19. CDR3s include the opening cysteine and the closing phenylalanine or tryptophan. The order of the fields is V gene, D gene, J gene, clone size, CDR3 protein, CDR3 DNA. A D gene is named only where the DNA matches it firmly. Clone size is given for some rows only: seen once, a few or many times, or a class if the clone is expanded.

v_gene: TRBV7-9; d_gene: NA; j_gene: TRBJ2-4; abundance: NA; CDR3aa: CASSLDGGGIQYF; CDR3nt: TGTGCCAGCAGCTTAGACGGGGGTGGCATTCAGTACTTC
v_gene: TRBV5-6; d_gene: TRBD2; j_gene: TRBJ2-5; abundance: NA; CDR3aa: CASSQVFSGGAYQETQYF; CDR3nt: TGTGCCAGCAGTCAAGTTTTCAGCGGGGGGGCATACCAAGAGACCCAGTACTTC
v_gene: TRBV7-9; d_gene: NA; j_gene: TRBJ1-5; abundance: NA; CDR3aa: CASSSVRQGNQPQHF; CDR3nt: TGTGCCAGCAGTTCCGTCCGTCAGGGGAATCAGCCCCAGCATTTT
v_gene: TRBV28; d_gene: TRBD1; j_gene: TRBJ1-2; abundance: NA; CDR3aa: CASSSGQNYGYTF; CDR3nt: TGTGCCAGCAGTTCGGGACAGAACTATGGCTACACCTTC
v_gene: TRBV5-1; d_gene: TRBD1; j_gene: TRBJ1-1; abundance: NA; CDR3aa: CASNPRTGGLNTEAFF; CDR3nt: TGCGCCAGCAATCCTCGGACAGGGGGCCTGAACACTGAAGCTTTCTTT
v_gene: TRBV5-6; d_gene: NA; j_gene: TRBJ2-3; abundance: NA; CDR3aa: CASSLWLTRVDTQYF; CDR3nt: TGTGCCAGCAGCTTGTGGTTAACTAGAGTTGATACGCAGTATTTT
v_gene: TRBV5-1; d_gene: TRBD2; j_gene: TRBJ2-1; abundance: NA; CDR3aa: CASSPDGGRGRNEQFF; CDR3nt: TGCGCCAGCAGCCCGGATGGGGGGAGGGGCCGAAATGAGCAGTTCTTC
v_gene: TRBV6-1; d_gene: NA; j_gene: TRBJ1-2; abundance: NA; CDR3aa: CASSEQGSMDGYTF; CDR3nt: TGTGCCAGCAGTGAACAGGGTAGTATGGATGGCTACACCTTC
v_gene: TRBV27; d_gene: NA; j_gene: TRBJ2-3; abundance: once; CDR3aa: CASSSSRLADTQYF; CDR3nt: TGTGCCAGCAGTTCCTCTCGACTCGCAGATACGCAGTATTTT
v_gene: TRBV6-5; d_gene: NA; j_gene: TRBJ2-7; abundance: NA; CDR3aa: CASRKQAAGEQYF; CDR3nt: TGTGCCAGCAGGAAACAGGCGGCGGGGGAGCAGTACTTC
v_gene: TRBV4-1; d_gene: TRBD1; j_gene: TRBJ1-2; abundance: few; CDR3aa: CASSQDRAGGKDGYTF; CDR3nt: TGCGCCAGCAGCCAAGATCGGGCAGGGGGTAAGGATGGCTACACCTTC
v_gene: TRBV18; d_gene: NA; j_gene: TRBJ1-3; abundance: NA; CDR3aa: CASSPNRDSGNTIYF; CDR3nt: TGTGCCAGCTCCCCAAACAGGGACTCTGGAAACACCATATATTTT
v_gene: TRBV3-1/TRBV3-2; d_gene: NA; j_gene: TRBJ1-6; abundance: once; CDR3aa: CASSQLVNSPLHF; CDR3nt: TGTGCCAGCAGCCAACTCGTAAATTCACCCCTCCACTTT
v_gene: TRBV28; d_gene: TRBD2; j_gene: TRBJ2-1; abundance: few; CDR3aa: CASSTTSGGSHYNEQFF; CDR3nt: TGTGCCAGCAGTACGACTAGCGGGGGGTCCCACTACAATGAGCAGTTCTTC
v_gene: TRBV7-2; d_gene: TRBD2; j_gene: TRBJ2-1; abundance: few; CDR3aa: CASSPLAGGQVNEQFF; CDR3nt: TGTGCCAGCAGCCCCCTAGCGGGGGGGCAGGTCAATGAGCAGTTCTTC
v_gene: TRBV7-9; d_gene: NA; j_gene: TRBJ2-7; abundance: NA; CDR3aa: CASSDNQVYEQYF; CDR3nt: TGTGCCAGCAGCGACAACCAGGTTTACGAGCAGTACTTC
v_gene: TRBV4-2; d_gene: TRBD1; j_gene: TRBJ1-4; abundance: NA; CDR3aa: CASSQDWTGGGKLFF; CDR3nt: TGTGCCAGCAGCCAAGATTGGACAGGGGGGGGAAAACTGTTTTTT
v_gene: TRBV18; d_gene: NA; j_gene: TRBJ1-4; abundance: NA; CDR3aa: CASSPRRELNNEKLFF; CDR3nt: TGTGCCAGCTCACCACGGAGGGAATTGAACAATGAAAAACTGTTTTTT
v_gene: TRBV28; d_gene: TRBD2; j_gene: TRBJ2-5; abundance: NA; CDR3aa: CASRQTSGGVQETQYF; CDR3nt: TGTGCCAGCAGGCAGACTAGCGGGGGTGTGCAAGAGACCCAGTACTTC
v_gene: TRBV9; d_gene: TRBD2; j_gene: TRBJ2-3; abundance: few; CDR3aa: CASSARGGITDTQYF; CDR3nt: TGTGCCAGCAGCGCCCGGGGGGGGATCACAGATACGCAGTATTTT
v_gene: TRBV11-3; d_gene: TRBD1; j_gene: TRBJ2-2; abundance: few; CDR3aa: CASSPGQGAVGNTGELFF; CDR3nt: TGTGCCAGCAGCCCCGGACAGGGGGCCGTGGGGAACACCGGGGAGCTGTTTTTT
v_gene: TRBV5-1; d_gene: TRBD1; j_gene: TRBJ2-1; abundance: NA; CDR3aa: CASSLGDSSPYNEQFF; CDR3nt: TGCGCCAGCAGCTTGGGGGACAGTTCGCCGTACAATGAGCAGTTCTTC
v_gene: TRBV5-1; d_gene: TRBD2; j_gene: TRBJ2-1; abundance: once; CDR3aa: CATKAWGSGAGLDNEQFF; CDR3nt: TGCGCCACCAAAGCTTGGGGTAGCGGGGCCGGTTTGGACAATGAGCAGTTCTTC
v_gene: TRBV2; d_gene: NA; j_gene: TRBJ2-1; abundance: NA; CDR3aa: CASSEISGSYNEQFF; CDR3nt: TGTGCCAGCAGTGAGATTAGCGGCTCCTACAATGAGCAGTTCTTC
v_gene: TRBV28; d_gene: TRBD1; j_gene: TRBJ1-1; abundance: few; CDR3aa: CASSLRRGLTNTEAFF; CDR3nt: TGTGCCAGCAGTTTAAGGAGGGGGCTAACTAACACTGAAGCTTTCTTT
v_gene: TRBV19; d_gene: NA; j_gene: TRBJ2-1; abundance: NA; CDR3aa: CASSIGGNNEQFF; CDR3nt: TGTGCCAGTAGTATTGGGGGGAACAATGAGCAGTTCTTC
v_gene: TRBV19; d_gene: NA; j_gene: TRBJ1-2; abundance: NA; CDR3aa: CASSIDVAGHFNYGYTF; CDR3nt: TGTGCCAGTAGTATAGATGTAGCGGGACACTTTAACTATGGCTACACCTTC
v_gene: TRBV19; d_gene: NA; j_gene: TRBJ2-1; abundance: NA; CDR3aa: CASTYNYNEQFF; CDR3nt: TGTGCCAGTACTTACAACTACAATGAGCAGTTCTTC
v_gene: TRBV5-5; d_gene: NA; j_gene: TRBJ1-2; abundance: NA; CDR3aa: CASRPGERSGGYTF; CDR3nt: TGTGCCAGCAGACCCGGAGAGCGGAGTGGCGGCTACACCTTC
v_gene: TRBV4-1; d_gene: NA; j_gene: TRBJ2-5; abundance: NA; CDR3aa: CASSGRQGVGETQYF; CDR3nt: TGCGCCAGCAGCGGTCGCCAGGGTGTGGGAGAGACCCAGTACTTC
v_gene: TRBV7-9; d_gene: TRBD2; j_gene: TRBJ2-4; abundance: NA; CDR3aa: CASSFLPGGKNIQYF; CDR3nt: TGTGCCAGCAGCTTTCTTCCGGGAGGCAAAAACATTCAGTACTTC
v_gene: TRBV15; d_gene: NA; j_gene: TRBJ1-1; abundance: NA; CDR3aa: CATSRGIGVNTEAFF; CDR3nt: TGTGCCACCAGCAGAGGAATCGGAGTGAACACTGAAGCTTTCTTT
v_gene: TRBV5-5; d_gene: NA; j_gene: TRBJ1-1; abundance: few; CDR3aa: CASSLRIGGTEAFF; CDR3nt: TGTGCCAGCAGCTTGAGGATCGGGGGCACTGAAGCTTTCTTT
v_gene: TRBV7-2; d_gene: NA; j_gene: TRBJ1-6; abundance: NA; CDR3aa: CASSLGDLQGRLHF; CDR3nt: TGTGCCAGCAGCTTAGGTGACCTACAGGGCCGACTCCACTTT
v_gene: TRBV7-2; d_gene: TRBD1; j_gene: TRBJ1-6; abundance: NA; CDR3aa: CASSLGGSYRGVSPLHF; CDR3nt: TGTGCCAGCAGCTTAGGGGGGTCGTACAGGGGAGTTTCACCCCTCCACTTT
v_gene: TRBV4-3; d_gene: TRBD2; j_gene: TRBJ2-1; abundance: NA; CDR3aa: CASSQDRLAGGRNEQFF; CDR3nt: TGCGCCAGCAGCCAAGATAGGCTAGCGGGGGGGCGGAATGAGCAGTTCTTC
v_gene: TRBV5-4; d_gene: NA; j_gene: TRBJ1-5; abundance: few; CDR3aa: CASSFGQPQHF; CDR3nt: TGTGCCAGCAGCTTCGGTCAGCCCCAGCATTTT
v_gene: TRBV7-9; d_gene: TRBD1; j_gene: TRBJ1-3; abundance: NA; CDR3aa: CASSARQGDYGNTIYF; CDR3nt: TGTGCCAGCAGCGCCAGACAGGGGGACTACGGAAACACCATATATTTT
v_gene: TRBV19; d_gene: TRBD1; j_gene: TRBJ2-2; abundance: NA; CDR3aa: CASNRGGPGELFF; CDR3nt: TGTGCCAGTAACAGGGGTGGGCCCGGGGAGCTGTTTTTT
v_gene: TRBV19; d_gene: TRBD1; j_gene: TRBJ1-1; abundance: NA; CDR3aa: CATTSWDRVPEAFF; CDR3nt: TGTGCCACAACCTCCTGGGACAGGGTACCTGAAGCTTTCTTT
v_gene: TRBV19; d_gene: NA; j_gene: TRBJ1-2; abundance: NA; CDR3aa: CASSRGQRVKWGYTF; CDR3nt: TGTGCCAGTAGCCGCGGACAGCGCGTCAAATGGGGCTACACCTTC
v_gene: TRBV5-5; d_gene: NA; j_gene: TRBJ1-3; abundance: NA; CDR3aa: CASSPTWEEGVTIYF; CDR3nt: TGTGCCAGCAGCCCGACCTGGGAGGAGGGCGTCACCATATATTTT
v_gene: TRBV5-6; d_gene: TRBD1; j_gene: TRBJ1-3; abundance: NA; CDR3aa: CASRSTGSGNTIYF; CDR3nt: TGTGCCAGCAGATCGACAGGGTCTGGAAACACCATATATTTT
v_gene: TRBV5-5; d_gene: NA; j_gene: TRBJ2-5; abundance: NA; CDR3aa: CASQRQETQYF; CDR3nt: TGTGCCAGCCAGAGGCAAGAGACCCAGTACTTC
v_gene: TRBV3-1/TRBV3-2; d_gene: TRBD2; j_gene: TRBJ2-5; abundance: NA; CDR3aa: CASSHGTKETQYF; CDR3nt: TGTGCCAGCAGCCACGGGACTAAAGAGACCCAGTACTTC
v_gene: TRBV13; d_gene: TRBD1; j_gene: TRBJ1-4; abundance: NA; CDR3aa: CASSTRTGGAIEEKLFF; CDR3nt: TGTGCCAGCAGCACCCGGACAGGGGGCGCGATCGAAGAAAAACTGTTTTTT
v_gene: TRBV5-1; d_gene: NA; j_gene: TRBJ1-4; abundance: NA; CDR3aa: CASSLVGPGLNEKLFF; CDR3nt: TGCGCCAGCAGCTTGGTTGGGCCAGGCCTTAATGAAAAACTGTTTTTT
v_gene: TRBV28; d_gene: NA; j_gene: TRBJ2-3; abundance: NA; CDR3aa: CASRRRQVTDTQYF; CDR3nt: TGTGCCAGCAGGCGTAGACAGGTCACAGATACGCAGTATTTT
v_gene: TRBV7-3; d_gene: NA; j_gene: TRBJ2-2; abundance: NA; CDR3aa: CASSLVGRTGELFF; CDR3nt: TGTGCCAGCAGCTTGGTGGGCAGGACCGGGGAGCTGTTTTTT
v_gene: TRBV3-1/TRBV3-2; d_gene: TRBD2; j_gene: TRBJ2-2; abundance: NA; CDR3aa: CASGHRAGRAGTGELFF; CDR3nt: TGTGCCAGCGGCCATAGAGCAGGGAGGGCCGGCACCGGGGAGCTGTTTTTT
v_gene: TRBV19; d_gene: TRBD1; j_gene: TRBJ2-5; abundance: NA; CDR3aa: CASTGTGGETQYF; CDR3nt: TGTGCCAGTACCGGGACAGGGGGAGAGACCCAGTACTTC
v_gene: TRBV10-3; d_gene: NA; j_gene: TRBJ2-7; abundance: NA; CDR3aa: CAISESKSAAHEQYF; CDR3nt: TGTGCCATCAGTGAGTCGAAATCGGCGGCCCACGAGCAGTACTTC
v_gene: TRBV7-2; d_gene: TRBD1; j_gene: TRBJ1-2; abundance: NA; CDR3aa: CASSSWTGNGYTF; CDR3nt: TGTGCCAGCAGCTCCTGGACAGGGAACGGCTACACCTTC
v_gene: TRBV6-2/TRBV6-3; d_gene: NA; j_gene: TRBJ1-2; abundance: NA; CDR3aa: CASSYSSGGYYGYTF; CDR3nt: TGTGCCAGCAGTTACTCGAGCGGTGGGTACTATGGCTACACCTTC
v_gene: TRBV7-3; d_gene: NA; j_gene: TRBJ2-2; abundance: NA; CDR3aa: CASSDGQTTGELFF; CDR3nt: TGTGCCAGCAGCGATGGACAGACGACCGGGGAGCTGTTTTTT
v_gene: TRBV27; d_gene: NA; j_gene: TRBJ2-5; abundance: NA; CDR3aa: CASSFQGVGAGTQYF; CDR3nt: TGTGCCAGCAGTTTTCAAGGGGTGGGCGCCGGGACCCAGTACTTC
v_gene: TRBV3-1/TRBV3-2; d_gene: NA; j_gene: TRBJ1-6; abundance: NA; CDR3aa: CASSPNPGLPSSYNSPLHF; CDR3nt: TGTGCCAGCAGCCCAAACCCGGGACTCCCGAGCTCCTATAATTCACCCCTCCACTTT
v_gene: TRBV5-1; d_gene: NA; j_gene: TRBJ2-3; abundance: NA; CDR3aa: CASSSNTDTQYF; CDR3nt: TGCGCCAGCAGCTCTAACACAGATACGCAGTATTTT
v_gene: TRBV18; d_gene: NA; j_gene: TRBJ2-2; abundance: NA; CDR3aa: CASSPASTRNTGELFF; CDR3nt: TGTGCCAGCTCACCAGCCTCGACACGGAACACCGGGGAGCTGTTTTTT